One sample yielded the 30 T cell receptor beta chains listed below, sequenced in a study of early T cells in non-severe SARS-CoV-2 infection. MiXCR was run by TCRdb on the 5' RACE reads, yielding one entry per CDR3 protein. This sample has fewer than 55,000 distinct CDR3 sequences, with roughly 7% found just once. The source material was whole blood. The source of these receptors is an adult who was a healthcare worker with PCR-confirmed SARS-CoV-2 infection or an uninfected control (not recorded which).

V gene TRBV5-6 combines with J gene TRBJ2-2; 9 positions agree with TRBD2. Looked up from germline, CDR1 is SGHDT and CDR2 is YYEEEE. The CDR3 runs 16 residues. Losses at the gene ends were 0 bases for V and 8 bases for J; bases not matched to a gene: 8. CDR3 DNA: TGTGCCAGCAGCTTGGGACTAGCGGCCCCCCTTGGGGAGCTGTTTTTT. Translating gives CASSLGLAAPLGELFF.

This clonotype was seen repeatedly, ten times or more. The rearrangement links TRBV20-1 to TRBJ1-1; the match to TRBD1 covers 9 bases. J was trimmed by 4 bases and V by 5 bases; bases with no gene match: 5. From germline, CDR1 is DFQATT and CDR2 SNEGSKA (reference sequence). The CDR3 loop spans 13 amino acids. The CDR3 sequence is CSAPGQGGTEAFF. The CDR3 nucleotides read TGCAGTGCTCCGGGACAGGGAGGCACTGAAGCTTTCTTT.

V and J are TRBV5-1 and TRBJ2-7; D may be TRBD1 (5 bases). V lost 0 bases and J lost 2, with 9 bases in between. The CDR3 is made up of 14 amino acids. Germline loops: CDR1 SGHRS, CDR2 YFSETQ. The CDR3 here is CASSLGDRAYEQYF. The CDR3, as DNA: TGCGCCAGCAGCTTGGGTGACAGAGCCTACGAGCAGTACTTC.

This clonotype was counted many times. This chain joins TRBV3-1 and TRBJ2-5, with D possibly TRBD1 on 5 matching bases. V was cut by 4 bases and J by 3 bases, with 12 bases left in between. The germline V gene has CDR1 LGHDT and CDR2 YNNKEL (reference sequence). The CDR3 totals 14 residues. This CDR3 is CASSRLGLKETQYF. As DNA, the CDR3 is TGTGCCAGCAGCCGCCTGGGGCTTAAAGAGACCCAGTACTTC.

This clonotype was detected ten times or more. The chain carries TRBV20-1 and TRBJ2-7; 7 bases are shared with TRBD1. J was trimmed by 3 bases and V by 6 bases; bases with no gene match: 5. This CDR3 is 12 amino acids long. Germline assignment: CDR1 DFQATT and CDR2 SNEGSKA (reference sequence). In DNA form, the CDR3 reads TGCAGTGCGACGGACAGGAACTACGAGCAGTACTTC. This codes for CSATDRNYEQYF.

The genes are TRBV28 and TRBJ2-6, with 7 bases lining up with TRBD1. J was trimmed by 2 bases and V by 4 bases; bases with no gene match: 2. CDR1 is MDHEN and CDR2 is SYDVKM in the germline V gene. The CDR3 is 15 residues long. The CDR3 is CASSSQGAGANVLTF. The CDR3 DNA sequence: TGTGCCAGCAGTTCGCAGGGGGCTGGGGCCAACGTCCTGACTTTC.

This clonotype came up a few times. The chain joins TRBV7-9 to TRBJ1-2; D perhaps matches TRBD1 (5 bases). The CDR3 totals 15 residues. The germline CDR1 and CDR2 sequences are SEHNR and FQNEAQ (reference sequence). V was trimmed by 5 bases and J by 2 bases, leaving 15 bases between them. CDR3 residues: CASSPPQGRNYGYTF. The CDR3 DNA reads TGTGCCAGCAGCCCTCCTCAGGGACGAAACTATGGCTACACCTTC.

This clonotype was picked up a small number of times. The genes are TRBV9 and TRBJ1-1; 10 bases are shared with TRBD1. The junction had 4 bases not matched to a gene; V was cut back by 2 bases and J by 6 bases. CDR1 is SGDLS, CDR2 YYNGEE, per germline. The CDR3 is 14 amino acids. The CDR3 DNA reads as TGTGCCAGCAGCGTCCGGGACAGGGGCCCTGAAGCTTTCTTT. It codes for CASSVRDRGPEAFF.

This clonotype was recorded many times. This rearrangement joins TRBV14 to TRBJ2-3; TRBD2 matches 7 bases. The CDR3 has 14 residues. The V segment lost 4 bases and the J segment 0 bases; nucleotides outside the gene matches: 1. Germline CDR1 and CDR2: SGHDN and FVKESK. CDR3 in amino acids: CASSLGGSTDTQYF. The CDR3 coding sequence is TGTGCCAGCAGCCTCGGGGGGAGCACAGATACGCAGTATTTT. Drawing the rest from reference TRBV14 and TRBJ2-3, the complete variable domain is EAGVTQFPSHSVIEKGQTVTLRCDPISGHDNLYWYRRVMGKEIKFLLHFVKESKQDESGMPNNRFLAERTGGTYSTLKVQPAELEDSGVYFCASSLGGSTDTQYFGPGTRLTVL.

In this sample, this clonotype turned up a few times. This chain links TRBV29-1 with TRBJ1-1; a weak D match, TRBD1 (6 bases). In germline, CDR1 is SQVTM, CDR2 ANQGSEA. This CDR3 region has 12 residues. Trimming removed 3 bases at V and 4 bases at J, with 9 bases between. The CDR3 DNA follows: TGCAGCGTTGATGAAGGGGGCACTGAAGCTTTCTTT. Its protein product is CSVDEGGTEAFF.

This clonotype was seen more than once but under ten times. J is TRBJ1-2 and V is TRBV29-1; the match to TRBD1 covers 8 bases. Germline CDR1 reads SQVTM; CDR2 reads ANQGSEA. After removal of 3 bases from V and 8 bases from J, the junction contained 11 bases not matched to a gene. This CDR3 region has 14 residues. This CDR3 reads CSVDGTGPHSGYTF. For the CDR3, the DNA is TGCAGCGTTGATGGGACAGGACCTCATTCCGGCTACACCTTC.

This chain joins TRBV4-3 and TRBJ2-1; 14 nucleotides agree with TRBD2. Germline-derived CDR1 and CDR2 are LGHNA and YSLEER. The CDR3 is 17 amino acids. Germline trimming cut 0 bases from V and 12 bases from J; bases unmatched to any gene: 10. CDR3 DNA: TGCGCCAGCAGCCAAGATTTCGTGACTAGCGGGGGGGCTCGGCAGTTCTTC. Amino acid sequence: CASSQDFVTSGGARQFF.

In its sample, this clonotype was seen many times. The genes are TRBV7-8 and TRBJ1-5; D perhaps matches TRBD1 (5 bases). V was pared by 2 bases and J by 9 bases, with 14 bases between. This CDR3 is built from 14 residues. Germline V gene data show CDR1 as SGHVS and CDR2 as FQNEAQ. The CDR3 DNA is TGTGCCAGCAGCTTACCCCAGGGTAATGGGCCCCAGCATTTT. Protein: CASSLPQGNGPQHF.

In its sample, this clonotype was seen many times. The chain's CDR3 is CASSQDQASGVGYTQYF. The CDR3 DNA sequence: TGCGCCAGCAGCCAAGATCAGGCTAGCGGGGTCGGTTATACGCAGTATTTT. The chain combines TRBV4-3 with TRBJ2-3, with 9 positions matching TRBD2. After removal of 0 bases from V and 7 bases from J, the junction contained 11 bases not matched to a gene. Looked up from germline, CDR1 is LGHNA and CDR2 is YSLEER. CDR3 length: 17 amino acids.

The gene calls are TRBV7-6 and TRBJ2-3; D remains ambiguous. Germline lookup yields CDR1 SGHVS and CDR2 FNYEAQ. Trimming removed 5 bases at V and 5 bases at J, with 11 bases between. The CDR3 runs to 13 residues. For the CDR3, the DNA is TGTGCCAGCAGCAAAAACAACAGAGATACGCAGTATTTT. It translates to CASSKNNRDTQYF.

The chain couples TRBV28 to TRBJ2-1; TRBD2 matches 7 bases. Germline loops: CDR1 MDHEN, CDR2 SYDVKM. This CDR3 region has 14 residues. V was clipped by 8 bases and J by 5 bases; unmatched bases: 9. The CDR3 sequence is CASAGREAHNEQFF. The CDR3 coding sequence is TGTGCCAGCGCGGGGAGGGAAGCCCACAATGAGCAGTTCTTC.

This clonotype occurred many times. This rearrangement joins TRBV4-3 to TRBJ2-7; 8 bases are shared with TRBD2. The V gene end was trimmed by 2 bases and the J gene end by 5 bases; junction bases not matched to a gene: 11. CDR3 size: 16 residues. Germline assignment: CDR1 LGHNA and CDR2 YSLEER. The CDR3 coding sequence is TGCGCCAGCAGCCAAAGCCAGGGACTAGGAATCCACGAGCAGTACTTC. Residues: CASSQSQGLGIHEQYF.

The table lists this clonotype with many counts. This chain joins TRBV9 and TRBJ1-6, with 7 bases lining up with TRBD1. Germline trimming cut 7 bases from V and 6 bases from J; bases unmatched to any gene: 7. Germline assignment: CDR1 SGDLS and CDR2 YYNGEE. The length of the CDR3 is 14 residues. The CDR3 loop reads CASGDSHFNSPLHF. The CDR3 bases are TGTGCCAGCGGGGACAGCCACTTTAATTCACCCCTCCACTTT.

The chain joins TRBV29-1 to TRBJ2-1, with TRBD1 matching 9 bases. The germline gives CDR1 SQVTM, CDR2 ANQGSEA. The length of the CDR3 is 14 residues. V lost 5 bases and J lost 4; bases outside the gene matches: 6. The CDR3 DNA reads TGCAGCGTTCAAAGGGACAGGGAATACAATGAGCAGTTCTTC. Translation: CSVQRDREYNEQFF.

This clonotype was counted many times. The chain couples TRBV5-1 to TRBJ1-1; D is ambiguous. This CDR3 contains 13 residues. Germline V gene data show CDR1 as SGHRS and CDR2 as YFSETQ. Trimming removed 1 base at V and 3 bases at J, with 7 bases between. In DNA, the CDR3 is TGCGCCAGCAGCTTGAAGTTGGACACTGAAGCTTTCTTT. This codes for CASSLKLDTEAFF.

In its sample, this clonotype was seen a few times. This chain uses TRBV6-5 with TRBJ2-7; D is uncertain. The CDR3 covers 11 residues. The V and J ends lost 4 bases and 6 bases respectively, with 7 bases between them. Germline V gene lookup returns CDR1 MNHEY and CDR2 SVGAGI. This CDR3 is CASSSPSEQYF. The CDR3 region has the DNA TGTGCCAGCAGTTCTCCGTCCGAGCAGTACTTC.

This clonotype was detected a few times. J is TRBJ2-3 and V is TRBV3-1; 7 bases are a match to TRBD1. V lost 2 bases, J lost 1 base, and 9 bases stayed unmatched. The V gene's germline CDR1 is LGHDT and CDR2 YNNKEL (reference sequence). The CDR3 runs to 17 residues. The CDR3 protein is CASSQLKGASGTDTQYF. DNA for the CDR3: TGTGCCAGCAGCCAATTGAAGGGGGCGTCTGGCACAGATACGCAGTATTTT.

This clonotype showed up just a few times. This chain joins TRBV7-9 and TRBJ2-1, with 10 bases matching TRBD1. J was trimmed by 8 bases and V by 3 bases; bases with no gene match: 4. Germline V gene data show CDR1 as SEHNR and CDR2 as FQNEAQ (reference sequence). This CDR3 contains 14 residues. The CDR3 region is CASSFRDRGDEQFF. DNA for the CDR3: TGTGCCAGCAGCTTCCGGGACAGGGGCGATGAGCAGTTCTTC. The full variable domain, with the rest looked up from reference TRBV7-9 and TRBJ2-1, is DTGVSQNPRHKITKRGQNVTFRCDPISEHNRLYWYRQTLGQGPEFLTYFQNEAQLEKSRLLSDRFSAERPKGSFSTLEIQRTEQGDSAMYLCASSFRDRGDEQFFGPGTRLTVL.

This clonotype was seen ten or more times. The chain has TRBV19 and TRBJ1-5; D perhaps matches TRBD1 (6 bases). Trimming took off 3 bases at V and 3 bases at J, with 9 bases between the two ends. Germline V gene lookup returns CDR1 LNHDA and CDR2 SQIVND (reference sequence). The CDR3 runs 14 residues. The CDR3: CASSIRDINQPQHF. Here the CDR3 DNA reads TGTGCCAGTAGTATCCGGGACATCAATCAGCCCCAGCATTTT.

This clonotype was observed at least ten times. The V call is TRBV12-3 or TRBV12-4, the J call TRBJ1-2; 8 bases are shared with TRBD1. The CDR3 loop spans 19 amino acids. With V trimmed by 7 bases and J by 0 bases, 19 bases remained unmatched. The chain's CDR3 is CASTTSGRGPYLANYGYTF. DNA for the CDR3: TGTGCCAGCACCACATCCGGCAGGGGGCCTTACTTAGCTAACTATGGCTACACCTTC.

This rearrangement joins TRBV29-1 to TRBJ2-5; the D call may be TRBD1 or TRBD2 (6 bases each). Germline V gives CDR1 SQVTM, CDR2 ANQGSEA. This CDR3 region has 13 residues. V shed 2 bases and J shed 4 bases, with 11 bases lying between them. The CDR3 loop reads CSVETRGGETQYF. Written as DNA, the CDR3 is TGCAGCGTTGAAACCAGGGGAGGAGAGACCCAGTACTTC.

This clonotype was detected ten times or more. This chain joins TRBV20-1 and TRBJ2-4, with D maybe TRBD2 (5 bases). Between the trimmed V and J ends, which lost 3 bases and 3 bases, there was a span of 15 bases. Looked up from germline, CDR1 is DFQATT and CDR2 is SNEGSKA (reference sequence). The CDR3 is 15 amino acids. CDR3 coding DNA: TGCAGTGCTAGTGACGCGGGTTTGGTCAAAAACATTCAGTACTTC. Encoded protein: CSASDAGLVKNIQYF.

This clonotype was counted many times. The V gene is TRBV10-2, the J gene TRBJ1-5; D ambiguous. The V and J ends lost 4 bases and 2 bases respectively, with 6 bases between them. The CDR3 spans 13 residues. In germline, CDR1 is WSHSY, CDR2 SAAADI. CDR3 residues: CASSVGGNQPQHF. CDR3 bases: TGCGCCAGCAGTGTTGGGGGCAATCAGCCCCAGCATTTT.

This clonotype has a count of ten or more. The V call is TRBV6-5, the J call TRBJ2-7; D is undetermined. This CDR3 has 14 amino acids. V lost 2 bases and J lost 6, with 14 bases in between. Germline values: CDR1 MNHEY, CDR2 SVGAGI. The CDR3 bases are TGTGCCAGCAGTTACGGGCCGTATGGGCTCGAGCAGTACTTC. Translating gives CASSYGPYGLEQYF.

This clonotype was observed at least ten times. The chain combines TRBV3-1 with TRBJ2-2; D tentatively fits TRBD1 or TRBD2 (5 bases each). Germline lookup yields CDR1 LGHDT and CDR2 YNNKEL (reference sequence). Trimming stripped 8 bases from V and 3 bases from J, with 13 bases between. This CDR3 is 14 amino acids long. CDR3 protein: CASVNRGHTGELFF. The CDR3, as DNA: TGTGCCAGCGTGAACCGGGGCCACACCGGGGAGCTGTTTTTT.